The source of this T cell receptor beta chain is a study of cytomegalovirus exposure and HLA in healthy donors. Looking at the study overall: Among 150 million to 200 million T cells, an earlier analysis found around 100 million unique TCR beta sequences.

With V trimmed by 0 bases and J by 7 bases, 4 bases remained unmatched. The CDR3 is 15 residues long. CDR1 is SGDLS, CDR2 YYNGEE, per germline. PCR was performed using 60 Vbeta and 13 Jbeta primers. Clones were sequenced by immunoSEQ multiplex PCR, and TCRdb holds only the in-frame ones, with some missing. Among about 210,000 clones, about 81% were seen once, and the ten largest hold roughly 6%. Concerning this clone: Its target is unknown.

Study-wide results and limits: In an earlier analysis, in approximately 570 donors, most V segments appeared productive either ~87% or ~30% of the time.

The V and J genes are TRBV9 and TRBJ2-1, with 10 positions matching TRBD2. Sequenced material: PBMCs. The receptor comes from a man aged 35 to 55 in good health and CMV-seropositive. Written as DNA, the CDR3 is TGTGCCAGCAGCGTAGGTACTAGCGGGGTTAATGAGCAGTTCTTC. It codes for CASSVGTSGVNEQFF. The full variable domain, in which reference TRBV9 and TRBJ2-1 provide the parts outside the CDR3, is DSGVTQTPKHLITATGQRVTLRCSPRSGDLSVYWYQQSLDQGLQFLIQYYNGEERAKGNILERFSAQQFPDLHSELNLSSLELGDSALYFCASSVGTSGVNEQFFGPGTRLTVL.